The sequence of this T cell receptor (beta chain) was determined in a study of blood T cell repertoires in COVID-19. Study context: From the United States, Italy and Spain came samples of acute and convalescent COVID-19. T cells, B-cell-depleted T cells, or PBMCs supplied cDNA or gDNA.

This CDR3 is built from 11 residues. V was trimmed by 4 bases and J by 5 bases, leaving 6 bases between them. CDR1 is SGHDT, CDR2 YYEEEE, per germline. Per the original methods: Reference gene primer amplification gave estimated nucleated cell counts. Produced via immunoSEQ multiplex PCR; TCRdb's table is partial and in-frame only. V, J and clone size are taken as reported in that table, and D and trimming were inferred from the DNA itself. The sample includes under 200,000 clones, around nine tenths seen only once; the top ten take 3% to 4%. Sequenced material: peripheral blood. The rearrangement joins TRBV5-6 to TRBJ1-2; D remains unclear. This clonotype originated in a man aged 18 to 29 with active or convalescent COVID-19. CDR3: CASSLSYGYTF. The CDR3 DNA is TGTGCCAGCAGCCTGAGTTATGGCTACACCTTC. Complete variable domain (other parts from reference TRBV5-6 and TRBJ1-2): DAGVTQSPTHLIKTRGQQVTLRCSPKSGHDTVSWYQQALGQGPQFIFQYYEEEERQRGNFPDRFSGHQFPNYSSELNVNALLLGDSALYLCASSLSYGYTFGSGTRLTVV.